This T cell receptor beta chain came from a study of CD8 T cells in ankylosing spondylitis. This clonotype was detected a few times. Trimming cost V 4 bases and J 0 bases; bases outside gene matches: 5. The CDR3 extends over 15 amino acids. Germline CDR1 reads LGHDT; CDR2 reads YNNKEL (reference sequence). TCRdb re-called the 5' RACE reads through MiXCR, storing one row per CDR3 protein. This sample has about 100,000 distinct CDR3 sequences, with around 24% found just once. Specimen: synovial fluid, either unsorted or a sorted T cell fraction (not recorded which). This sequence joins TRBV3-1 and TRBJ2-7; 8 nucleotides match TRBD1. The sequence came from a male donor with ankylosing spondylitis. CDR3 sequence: CASSRGQESSYEQYF. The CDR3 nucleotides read TGTGCCAGCAGCCGGGGACAGGAGAGCTCCTACGAGCAGTACTTC.